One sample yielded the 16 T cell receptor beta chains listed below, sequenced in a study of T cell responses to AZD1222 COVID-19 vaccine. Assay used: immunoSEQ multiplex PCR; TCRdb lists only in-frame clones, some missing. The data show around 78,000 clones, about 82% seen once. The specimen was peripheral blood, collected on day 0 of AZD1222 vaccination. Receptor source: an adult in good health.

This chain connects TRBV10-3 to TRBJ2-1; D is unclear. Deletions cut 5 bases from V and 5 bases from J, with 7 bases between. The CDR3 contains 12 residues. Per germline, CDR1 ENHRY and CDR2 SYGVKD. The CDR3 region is CAISSANNEQFF. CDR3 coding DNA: TGTGCCATCAGTTCAGCTAACAATGAGCAGTTCTTC.

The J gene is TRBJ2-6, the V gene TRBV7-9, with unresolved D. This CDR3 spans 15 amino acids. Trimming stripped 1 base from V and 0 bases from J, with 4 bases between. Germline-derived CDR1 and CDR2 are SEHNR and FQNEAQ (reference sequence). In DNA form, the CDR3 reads TGTGCCAGCAGCTTAGACCGCTCTGGGGCCAACGTCCTGACTTTC. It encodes CASSLDRSGANVLTF.

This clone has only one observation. CDR3 sequence reads: CASRTSGRAVTDTQYF. The CDR3 DNA reads as TGTGCCAGCCGGACTAGCGGGAGGGCCGTGACAGATACGCAGTATTTT. The genes are TRBV9 and TRBJ2-3; TRBD2 aligns across 15 bases. J gave up 3 bases and V 7 bases, and 6 bases lay outside the gene matches. Germline CDR1 and CDR2: SGDLS and YYNGEE. The CDR3 has 16 residues.

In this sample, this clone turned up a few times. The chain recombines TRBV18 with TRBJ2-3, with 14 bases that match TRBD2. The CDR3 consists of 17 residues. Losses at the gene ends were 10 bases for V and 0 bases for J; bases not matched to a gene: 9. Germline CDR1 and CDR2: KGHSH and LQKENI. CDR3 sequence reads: CATKKGLAGGSTDTQYF. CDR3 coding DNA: TGTGCCACCAAAAAAGGACTAGCGGGAGGAAGCACAGATACGCAGTATTTT.

The CDR3 DNA reads TGCGCCAGCAGCCAAGCCTATGAGGGGGCTGGAAACACCATATATTTT. Translated: CASSQAYEGAGNTIYF. The V call is TRBV4-3, the J call TRBJ1-3; D may be TRBD1 (6 bases). V was trimmed by 1 base and J by 2 bases, leaving 12 bases between them. Germline lookup yields CDR1 LGHNA and CDR2 YSLEER. CDR3 size: 16 residues.

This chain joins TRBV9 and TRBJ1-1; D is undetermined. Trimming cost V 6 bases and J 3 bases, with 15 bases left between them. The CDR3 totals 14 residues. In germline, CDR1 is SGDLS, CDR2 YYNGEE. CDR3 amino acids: CASIPPSPYTEAFF. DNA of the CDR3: TGTGCCAGCATTCCCCCCTCCCCCTACACTGAAGCTTTCTTT.

CDR3 amino acids: CASSIPGQGGSPLHF. CDR3 bases: TGTGCCAGCTCCATCCCGGGACAGGGTGGGTCACCCCTCCACTTT. This sequence joins TRBV6-5 and TRBJ1-6; 9 bases align to TRBD1. Unmatched junction bases numbered 12, after V lost 8 bases and J lost 10 bases. The CDR3 has 15 amino acids. In germline, CDR1 is MNHEY, CDR2 SVGAGI.

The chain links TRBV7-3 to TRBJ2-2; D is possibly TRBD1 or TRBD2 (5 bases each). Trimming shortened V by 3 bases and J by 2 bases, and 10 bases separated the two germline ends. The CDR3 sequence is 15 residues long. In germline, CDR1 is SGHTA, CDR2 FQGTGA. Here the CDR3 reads CASSFGGSNTGELFF. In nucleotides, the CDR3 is TGTGCCAGCAGCTTTGGGGGTTCAAACACCGGGGAGCTGTTTTTT.

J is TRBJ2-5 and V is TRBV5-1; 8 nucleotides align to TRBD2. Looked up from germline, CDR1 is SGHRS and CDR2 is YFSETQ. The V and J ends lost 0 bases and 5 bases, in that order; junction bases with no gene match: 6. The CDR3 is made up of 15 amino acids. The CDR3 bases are TGCGCCAGCAGCTTGGAGGGGACTAGTAGGGAGACCCAGTACTTC. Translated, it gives CASSLEGTSRETQYF.

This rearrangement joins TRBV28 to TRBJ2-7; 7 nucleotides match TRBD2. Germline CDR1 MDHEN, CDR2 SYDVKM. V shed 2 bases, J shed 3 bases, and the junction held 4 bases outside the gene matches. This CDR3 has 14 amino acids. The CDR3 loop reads CASSLKAGFYEQYF. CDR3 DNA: TGTGCCAGCAGTTTAAAAGCGGGGTTCTACGAGCAGTACTTC.

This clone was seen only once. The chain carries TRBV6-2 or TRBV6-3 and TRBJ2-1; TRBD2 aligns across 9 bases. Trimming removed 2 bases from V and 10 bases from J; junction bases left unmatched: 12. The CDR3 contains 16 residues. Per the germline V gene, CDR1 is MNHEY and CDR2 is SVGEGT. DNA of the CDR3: TGTGCCAGCAGTTACCCGGGGACTAGCCAACCTCGGGAGCAGTTCTTC. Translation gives CASSYPGTSQPREQFF.

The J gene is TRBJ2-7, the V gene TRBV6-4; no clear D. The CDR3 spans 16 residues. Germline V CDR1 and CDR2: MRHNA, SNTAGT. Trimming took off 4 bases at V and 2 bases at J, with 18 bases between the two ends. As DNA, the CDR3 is TGTGCCAGCAGTGGGGCGCCTCCCTATCTTGCCTACGAGCAGTACTTC. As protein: CASSGAPPYLAYEQYF.

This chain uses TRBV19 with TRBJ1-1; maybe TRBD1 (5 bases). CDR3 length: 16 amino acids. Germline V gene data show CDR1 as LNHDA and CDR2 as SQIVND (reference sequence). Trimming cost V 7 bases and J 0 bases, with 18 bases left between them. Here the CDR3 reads CASNSSPDRVNTEAFF. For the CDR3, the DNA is TGTGCCAGTAATTCCTCACCCGACAGAGTGAACACTGAAGCTTTCTTT.

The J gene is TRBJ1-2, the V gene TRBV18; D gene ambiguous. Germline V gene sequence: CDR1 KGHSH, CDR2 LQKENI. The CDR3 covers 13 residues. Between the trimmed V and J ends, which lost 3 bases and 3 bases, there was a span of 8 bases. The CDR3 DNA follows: TGTGCCAGCTCACCGACTGCCCACTATGGCTACACCTTC. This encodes CASSPTAHYGYTF.

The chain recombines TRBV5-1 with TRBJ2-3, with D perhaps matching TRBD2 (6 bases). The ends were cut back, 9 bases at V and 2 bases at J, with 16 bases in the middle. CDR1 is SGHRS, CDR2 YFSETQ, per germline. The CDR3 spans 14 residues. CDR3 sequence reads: CATQRDSYTDTQYF. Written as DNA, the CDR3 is TGCGCCACTCAAAGGGACTCCTACACAGATACGCAGTATTTT.

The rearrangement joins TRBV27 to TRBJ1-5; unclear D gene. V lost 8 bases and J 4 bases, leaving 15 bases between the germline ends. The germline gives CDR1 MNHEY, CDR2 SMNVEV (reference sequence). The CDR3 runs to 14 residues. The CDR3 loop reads CASRPWHENQPQHF. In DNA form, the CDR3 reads TGTGCCAGCCGCCCTTGGCACGAGAATCAGCCCCAGCATTTT.